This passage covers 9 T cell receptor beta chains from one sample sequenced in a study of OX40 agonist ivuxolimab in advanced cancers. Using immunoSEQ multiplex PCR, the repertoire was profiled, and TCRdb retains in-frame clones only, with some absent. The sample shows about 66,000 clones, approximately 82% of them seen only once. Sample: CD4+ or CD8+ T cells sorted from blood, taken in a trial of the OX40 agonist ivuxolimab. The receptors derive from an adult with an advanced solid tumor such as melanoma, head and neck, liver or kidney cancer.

The CDR3 spells CASSLVLGAYNEQFF. The CDR3 region has the DNA TGTGCCAGCAGCTTGGTGCTAGGAGCGTACAATGAGCAGTTCTTC. V is TRBV5-4 and J is TRBJ2-1; D call uncertain. V was shortened by 0 bases and J by 4 bases, with 11 bases between the two germline ends. CDR1 is SGHNT, CDR2 YYREEE, per germline (reference sequence). The CDR3 is made up of 15 amino acids.

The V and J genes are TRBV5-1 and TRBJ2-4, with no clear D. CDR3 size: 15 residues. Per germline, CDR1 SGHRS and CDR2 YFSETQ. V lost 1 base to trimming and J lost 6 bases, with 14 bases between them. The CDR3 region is CASSLSRNEANIQYF. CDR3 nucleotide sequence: TGCGCCAGCAGCTTGTCACGGAACGAGGCAAACATTCAGTACTTC.

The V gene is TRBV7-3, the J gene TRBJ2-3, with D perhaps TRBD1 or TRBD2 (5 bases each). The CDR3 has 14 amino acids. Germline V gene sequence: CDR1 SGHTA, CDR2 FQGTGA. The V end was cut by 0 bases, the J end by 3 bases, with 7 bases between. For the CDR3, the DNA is TGTGCCAGCAGCTTAACGGGGGTGACAGATACGCAGTATTTT. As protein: CASSLTGVTDTQYF. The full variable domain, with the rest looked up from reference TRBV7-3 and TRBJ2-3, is GAGVSQTPSNKVTEKGKYVELRCDPISGHTALYWYRQSLGQGPEFLIYFQGTGAADDSGLPNDRFFAVRPEGSVSTLKIQRTERGDSAVYLCASSLTGVTDTQYFGPGTRLTVL.

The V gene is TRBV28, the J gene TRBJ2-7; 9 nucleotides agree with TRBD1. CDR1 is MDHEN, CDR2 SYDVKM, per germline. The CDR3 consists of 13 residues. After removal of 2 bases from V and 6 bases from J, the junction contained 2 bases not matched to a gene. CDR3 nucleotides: TGTGCCAGCAGTTTAAGACAGGGGGGCGAGCAGTACTTC. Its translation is CASSLRQGGEQYF.

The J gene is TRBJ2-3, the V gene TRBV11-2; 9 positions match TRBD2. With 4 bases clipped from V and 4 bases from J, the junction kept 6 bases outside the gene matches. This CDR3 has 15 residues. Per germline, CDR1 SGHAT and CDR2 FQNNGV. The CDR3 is CASSSGTSFADTQYF. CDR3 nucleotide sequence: TGTGCCAGCAGCTCCGGGACTAGCTTCGCAGATACGCAGTATTTT.

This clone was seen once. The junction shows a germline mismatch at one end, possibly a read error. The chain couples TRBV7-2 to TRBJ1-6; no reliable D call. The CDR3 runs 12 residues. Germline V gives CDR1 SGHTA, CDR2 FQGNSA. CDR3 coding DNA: TGTGCCAGCAGCCTACACTCTTCATCCCTCCACTTT. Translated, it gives CASSLHSSSLHF.

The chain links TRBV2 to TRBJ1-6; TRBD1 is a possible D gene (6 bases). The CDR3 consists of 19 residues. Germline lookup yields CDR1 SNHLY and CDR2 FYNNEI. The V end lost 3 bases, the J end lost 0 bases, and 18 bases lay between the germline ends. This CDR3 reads CASSDGDIISSSYNSPLHF. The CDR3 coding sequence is TGTGCCAGCAGTGACGGGGACATAATCTCGAGCTCCTATAATTCACCCCTCCACTTT.

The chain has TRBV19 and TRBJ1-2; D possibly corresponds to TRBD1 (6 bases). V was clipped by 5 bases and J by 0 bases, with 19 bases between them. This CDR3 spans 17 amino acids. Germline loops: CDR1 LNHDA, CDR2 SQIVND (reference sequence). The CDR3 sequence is CASSPEGPGTTNYGYTF. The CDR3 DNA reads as TGTGCCAGTAGTCCCGAGGGGCCCGGGACAACTAACTATGGCTACACCTTC.

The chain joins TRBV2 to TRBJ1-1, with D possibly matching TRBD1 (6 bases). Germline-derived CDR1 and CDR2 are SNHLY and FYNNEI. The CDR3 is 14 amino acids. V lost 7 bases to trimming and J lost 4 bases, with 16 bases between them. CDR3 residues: CASTMGRGATEAFF. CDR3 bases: TGTGCCAGCACGATGGGCCGGGGGGCCACTGAAGCTTTCTTT.